This TCR beta chain was documented in a study of cytomegalovirus exposure and HLA in healthy donors. Healthy people donating bone marrow made up the donors. Germline CDR1 SGDLS, CDR2 YYNGEE. V dropped 3 bases and J dropped 5; count of bases not matched to a gene: 12. The CDR3 runs 17 residues. The PCR used 60 Vbeta and 13 Jbeta primers. TCRdb's table, derived via immunoSEQ multiplex PCR, lists solely in-frame clones and lacks some. The sample has 50,000 to 70,000 clones. Findings and limits, study-wide: Presence/absence results assume similar sequencing depth per donor, which may not hold. There were some public TCRs occurring in many donors, but most TCR sequences were rare. A later analysis found that most CMV-associated TCR beta chains appeared HLA-restricted.

Details on this clone: Its antigen remains unidentified.

The chain links TRBV9 to TRBJ2-5, with 11 bases lining up with TRBD2. This receptor was obtained from a male donor in good health and CMV-seronegative. The sample consisted of PBMCs. CDR3 bases: TGTGCCAGCAGCGGAGGGGTAGCTAGCGGGGGGCGCGAGACCCAGTACTTC. The encoded protein is CASSGGVASGGRETQYF. The variable domain in full, completed from reference TRBV9 and TRBJ2-5, reads DSGVTQTPKHLITATGQRVTLRCSPRSGDLSVYWYQQSLDQGLQFLIQYYNGEERAKGNILERFSAQQFPDLHSELNLSSLELGDSALYFCASSGGVASGGRETQYFGPGTRLLVL.